This T cell receptor (beta chain) comes out of a study of cytomegalovirus exposure and HLA in healthy donors. Primers included in the PCR were 60 Vbeta and 13 Jbeta primers. The protocol was immunoSEQ multiplex PCR, while the TCRdb copy is restricted to in-frame clones and leaves out a portion. The sample holds 150,000 to 200,000 clones, about 13% seen once. This CDR3 spans 15 amino acids. V lost 4 bases to trimming and J lost 12 bases, with 20 bases between them. CDR1 and CDR2 from the germline V gene are SGHRS and YFSETQ. Study-level points and caveats: Highest at DRB1 and lowest at HLA-C, TCR association rates differed among HLA loci in a later analysis.

This clone was counted between two and nine times. What it binds is not known. Sequencing input: PBMCs. The TCR comes from a man aged 50 or older in good health and CMV-seropositive. The chain has TRBV5-1 and TRBJ2-6, with D perhaps TRBD2 (7 bases). CDR3 bases: TGCGCCAGCAGCCTGGAGGGGGGGCTGGTTGCCGTCCTGACTTTC. Translation gives CASSLEGGLVAVLTF.